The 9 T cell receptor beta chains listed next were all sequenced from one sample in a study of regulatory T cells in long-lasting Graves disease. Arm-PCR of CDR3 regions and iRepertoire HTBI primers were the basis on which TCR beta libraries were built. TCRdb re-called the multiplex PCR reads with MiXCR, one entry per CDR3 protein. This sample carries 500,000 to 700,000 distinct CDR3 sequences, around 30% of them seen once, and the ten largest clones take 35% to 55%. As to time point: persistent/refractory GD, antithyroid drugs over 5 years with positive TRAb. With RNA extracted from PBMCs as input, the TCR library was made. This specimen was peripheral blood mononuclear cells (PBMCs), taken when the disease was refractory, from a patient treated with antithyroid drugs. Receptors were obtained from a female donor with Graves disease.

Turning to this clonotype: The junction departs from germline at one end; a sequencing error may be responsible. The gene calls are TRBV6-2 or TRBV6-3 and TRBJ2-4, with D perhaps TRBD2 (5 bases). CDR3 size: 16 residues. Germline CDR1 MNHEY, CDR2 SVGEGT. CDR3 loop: CASSESREWGKNIQYF. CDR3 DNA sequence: TGCGCCAGCAGTGAGTCGAGGGAGTGGGGCAAAAACATTCAGTACTTC.

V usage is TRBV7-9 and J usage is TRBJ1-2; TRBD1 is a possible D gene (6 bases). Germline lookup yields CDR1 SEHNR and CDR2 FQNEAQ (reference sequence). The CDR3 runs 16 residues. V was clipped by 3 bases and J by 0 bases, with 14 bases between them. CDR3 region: CASSFIPGEANYGYTF. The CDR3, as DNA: TGTGCCAGCAGCTTTATACCAGGGGAAGCTAACTATGGCTACACCTTC. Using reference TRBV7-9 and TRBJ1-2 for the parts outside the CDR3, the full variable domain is DTGVSQNPRHKITKRGQNVTFRCDPISEHNRLYWYRQTLGQGPEFLTYFQNEAQLEKSRLLSDRFSAERPKGSFSTLEIQRTEQGDSAMYLCASSFIPGEANYGYTFGSGTRLTVV.

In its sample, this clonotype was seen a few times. The CDR3 reads CASSEVNRALENIQYF. The CDR3 region has the DNA TGTGCCAGCAGTGAAGTCAACAGGGCCCTAGAAAACATTCAGTACTTC. The V and J genes are TRBV6-1 and TRBJ2-4, with D perhaps matching TRBD1 (6 bases). CDR3 length equals 16 residues. Germline V gene lookup returns CDR1 MNHNS and CDR2 SASEGT. The V and J ends lost 1 base and 5 bases respectively, with 15 bases between them.

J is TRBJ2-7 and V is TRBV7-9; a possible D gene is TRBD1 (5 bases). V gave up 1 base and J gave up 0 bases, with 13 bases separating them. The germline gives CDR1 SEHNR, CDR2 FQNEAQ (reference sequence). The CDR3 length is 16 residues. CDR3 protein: CASSLVGLTDSYEQYF. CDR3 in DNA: TGTGCCAGCAGCTTAGTTGGGTTGACAGACTCCTACGAGCAGTACTTC.

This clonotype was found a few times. The CDR3: CASSLSSEGNYGYTF. CDR3 nucleotides: TGTGCCAGCAGTTTATCGTCGGAGGGGAACTATGGCTACACCTTC. The rearrangement uses TRBV12-3 or TRBV12-4 and TRBJ1-2; D perhaps matches TRBD1 (5 bases). The CDR3 is 15 residues long. V lost 2 bases and J lost 2, with 12 bases in between.

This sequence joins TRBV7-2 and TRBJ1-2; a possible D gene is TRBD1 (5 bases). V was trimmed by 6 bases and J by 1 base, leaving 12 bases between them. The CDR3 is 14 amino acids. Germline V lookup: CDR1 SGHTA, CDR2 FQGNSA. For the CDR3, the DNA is TGTGCCAGCAGATTGAGGGGCTTTAACTATGGCTACACCTTC. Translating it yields CASRLRGFNYGYTF.

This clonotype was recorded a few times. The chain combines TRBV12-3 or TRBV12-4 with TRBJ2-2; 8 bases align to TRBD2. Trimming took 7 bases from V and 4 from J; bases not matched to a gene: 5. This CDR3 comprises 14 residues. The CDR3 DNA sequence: TGTGCCAGCAAACCGGGAGGGGGCACCGGGGAGCTGTTTTTT. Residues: CASKPGGGTGELFF.

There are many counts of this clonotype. This CDR3 reads CASSEERSNQPQHF. DNA for the CDR3: TGTGCCAGCAGTGAAGAACGGTCCAATCAGCCCCAGCATTTT. The chain recombines TRBV6-1 with TRBJ1-5; no reliable D call. The CDR3 covers 14 residues. CDR1 is MNHNS, CDR2 SASEGT, per germline. Trimming shortened V by 1 base and J by 3 bases, and 7 bases separated the two germline ends.

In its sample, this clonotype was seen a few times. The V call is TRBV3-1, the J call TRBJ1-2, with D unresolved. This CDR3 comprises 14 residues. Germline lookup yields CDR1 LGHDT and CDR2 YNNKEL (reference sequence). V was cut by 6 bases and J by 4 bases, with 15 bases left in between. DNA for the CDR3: TGTGCCAGCAGTCCTCAGACTCGGCTCTATGGCTACACCTTC. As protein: CASSPQTRLYGYTF.